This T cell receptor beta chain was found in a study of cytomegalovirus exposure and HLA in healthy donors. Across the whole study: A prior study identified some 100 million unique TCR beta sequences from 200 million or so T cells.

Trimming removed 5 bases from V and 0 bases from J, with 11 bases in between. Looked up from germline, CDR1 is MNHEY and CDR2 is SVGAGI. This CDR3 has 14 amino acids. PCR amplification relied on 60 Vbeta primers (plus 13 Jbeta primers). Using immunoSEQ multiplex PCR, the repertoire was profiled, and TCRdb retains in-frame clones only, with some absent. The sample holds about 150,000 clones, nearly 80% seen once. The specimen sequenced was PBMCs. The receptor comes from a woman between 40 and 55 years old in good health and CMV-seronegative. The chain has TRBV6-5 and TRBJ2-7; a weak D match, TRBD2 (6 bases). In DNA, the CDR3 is TGTGCCAGCAGTATCGGGGGTAGCTCCTACGAGCAGTACTTC. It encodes CASSIGGSSYEQYF.